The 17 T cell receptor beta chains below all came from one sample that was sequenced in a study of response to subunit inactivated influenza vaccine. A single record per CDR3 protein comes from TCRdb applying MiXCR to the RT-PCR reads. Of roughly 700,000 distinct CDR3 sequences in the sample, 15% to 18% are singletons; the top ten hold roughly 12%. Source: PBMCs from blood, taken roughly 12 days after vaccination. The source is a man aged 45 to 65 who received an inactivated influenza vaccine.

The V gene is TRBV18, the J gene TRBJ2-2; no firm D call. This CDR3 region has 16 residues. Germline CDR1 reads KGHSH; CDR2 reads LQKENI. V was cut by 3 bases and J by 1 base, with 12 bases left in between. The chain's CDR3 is CASSPFSDRNTGELFF. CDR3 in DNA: TGTGCCAGCTCACCTTTCTCCGATCGGAACACCGGGGAGCTGTTTTTT.

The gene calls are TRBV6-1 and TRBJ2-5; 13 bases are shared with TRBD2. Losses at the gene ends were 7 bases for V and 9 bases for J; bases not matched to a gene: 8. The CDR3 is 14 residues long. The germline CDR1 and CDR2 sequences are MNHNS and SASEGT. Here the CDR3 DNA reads TGTGCCAGCACCCTGACTAGCGGGGGGCCACCCCAGTACTTC. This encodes CASTLTSGGPPQYF.

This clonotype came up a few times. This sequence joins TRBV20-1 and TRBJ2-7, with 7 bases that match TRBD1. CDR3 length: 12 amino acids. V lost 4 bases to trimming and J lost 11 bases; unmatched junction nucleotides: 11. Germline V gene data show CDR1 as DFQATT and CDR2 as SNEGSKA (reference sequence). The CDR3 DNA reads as TGCAGTGCTACCTCCCTTACGGGACAGAAGTACTTC. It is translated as CSATSLTGQKYF.

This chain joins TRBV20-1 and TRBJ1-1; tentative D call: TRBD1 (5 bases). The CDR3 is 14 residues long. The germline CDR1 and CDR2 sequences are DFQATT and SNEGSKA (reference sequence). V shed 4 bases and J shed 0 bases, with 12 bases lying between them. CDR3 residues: CSAIGAPMNTEAFF. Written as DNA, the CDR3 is TGCAGTGCTATAGGGGCCCCCATGAACACTGAAGCTTTCTTT.

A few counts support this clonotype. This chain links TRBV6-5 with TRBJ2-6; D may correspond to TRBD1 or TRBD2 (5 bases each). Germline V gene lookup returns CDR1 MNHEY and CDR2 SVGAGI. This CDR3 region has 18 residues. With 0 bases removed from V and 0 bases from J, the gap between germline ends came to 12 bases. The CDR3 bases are TGTGCCAGCAGTTACTCGACGGGACCCACCTCTGGGGCCAACGTCCTGACTTTC. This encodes CASSYSTGPTSGANVLTF.

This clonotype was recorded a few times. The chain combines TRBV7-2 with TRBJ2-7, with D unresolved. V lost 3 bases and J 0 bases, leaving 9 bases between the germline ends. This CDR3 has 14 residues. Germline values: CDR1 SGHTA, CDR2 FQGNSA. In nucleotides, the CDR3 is TGTGCCAGCAGCTTCAGACGGTACTCCTACGAGCAGTACTTC. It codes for CASSFRRYSYEQYF.

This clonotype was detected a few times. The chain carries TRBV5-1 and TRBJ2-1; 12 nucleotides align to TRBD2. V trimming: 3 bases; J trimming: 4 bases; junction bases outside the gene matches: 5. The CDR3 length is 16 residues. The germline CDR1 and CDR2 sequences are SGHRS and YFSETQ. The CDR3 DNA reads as TGCGCCAGCAGCTCAGGGACTAGCGGGCTATACAATGAGCAGTTCTTC. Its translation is CASSSGTSGLYNEQFF. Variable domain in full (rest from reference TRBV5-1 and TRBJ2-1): KAGVTQTPRYLIKTRGQQVTLSCSPISGHRSVSWYQQTPGQGLQFLFEYFSETQRNKGNFPGRFSGRQFSNSRSEMNVSTLELGDSALYLCASSSGTSGLYNEQFFGPGTRLTVL.

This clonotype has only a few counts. The CDR3 is CAISGGTGWSMNTEAFF. In DNA form, the CDR3 reads TGTGCCATCAGTGGGGGGACAGGGTGGTCCATGAACACTGAAGCTTTCTTT. The genes are TRBV10-3 and TRBJ1-1, with 9 bases identical to TRBD1. Germline V gives CDR1 ENHRY, CDR2 SYGVKD. The length of the CDR3 is 17 residues. V trimming: 4 bases; J trimming: 0 bases; junction bases outside the gene matches: 9.

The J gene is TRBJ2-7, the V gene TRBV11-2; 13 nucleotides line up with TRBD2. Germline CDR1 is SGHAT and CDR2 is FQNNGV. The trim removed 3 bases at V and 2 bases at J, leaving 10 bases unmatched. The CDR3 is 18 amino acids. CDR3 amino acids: CASSLTSGLAGVAYEQYF. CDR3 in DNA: TGTGCCAGCAGCTTGACCTCCGGACTAGCGGGAGTGGCCTACGAGCAGTACTTC.

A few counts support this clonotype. The CDR3 coding sequence is TGTGCCAGCAGCGCCCGAGGGTTTGGGGAGCTGTTTTTT. It is translated as CASSARGFGELFF. The gene calls are TRBV9 and TRBJ2-2, with D possibly TRBD2 on 5 matching bases. CDR1 SGDLS and CDR2 YYNGEE come from the germline V gene. Trimming left V 3 bases short and J 8 bases short, with 11 bases between. The CDR3 consists of 13 residues. The variable domain in full, with the rest retrieved from reference TRBV9 and TRBJ2-2, is DSGVTQTPKHLITATGQRVTLRCSPRSGDLSVYWYQQSLDQGLQFLIQYYNGEERAKGNILERFSAQQFPDLHSELNLSSLELGDSALYFCASSARGFGELFFGEGSRLTVL.

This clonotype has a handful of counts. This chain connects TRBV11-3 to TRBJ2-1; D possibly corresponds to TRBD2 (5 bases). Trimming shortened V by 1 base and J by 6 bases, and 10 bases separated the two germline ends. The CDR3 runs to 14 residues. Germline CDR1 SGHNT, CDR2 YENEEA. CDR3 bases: TGTGCCAGCAGCTTAGGCCGGGAAGGCAATGAGCAGTTCTTC. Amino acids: CASSLGREGNEQFF.

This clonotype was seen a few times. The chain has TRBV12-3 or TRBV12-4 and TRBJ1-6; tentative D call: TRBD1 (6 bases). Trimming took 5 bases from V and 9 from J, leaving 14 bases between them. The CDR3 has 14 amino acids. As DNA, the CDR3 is TGTGCCAGCAGTAAAACAGGGAACGGTTCACCCCTCCACTTT. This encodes CASSKTGNGSPLHF.

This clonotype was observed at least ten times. The chain's CDR3 is CASSPGGMGNQPQHF. For the CDR3, the DNA is TGTGCCAGCAGCCCCGGCGGAATGGGCAATCAGCCCCAGCATTTT. The V call is TRBV12-3 or TRBV12-4, the J call TRBJ1-5; unclear D gene. CDR3 length: 15 residues. Trimming cost V 6 bases and J 2 bases, with 14 bases left between them.

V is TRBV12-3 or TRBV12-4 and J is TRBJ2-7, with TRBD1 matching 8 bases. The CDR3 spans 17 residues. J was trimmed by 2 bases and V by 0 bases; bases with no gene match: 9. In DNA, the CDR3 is TGTGCCAGCAGTTTAGCGCGGACAGGGAACGGACCCTACGAGCAGTACTTC. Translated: CASSLARTGNGPYEQYF.

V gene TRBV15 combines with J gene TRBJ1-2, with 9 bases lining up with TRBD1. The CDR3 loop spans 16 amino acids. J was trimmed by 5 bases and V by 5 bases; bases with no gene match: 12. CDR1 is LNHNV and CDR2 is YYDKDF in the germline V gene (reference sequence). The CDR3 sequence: CATSGLTGGKGYGYTF. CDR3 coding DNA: TGTGCCACCAGCGGACTGACAGGGGGGAAAGGATATGGCTACACCTTC.

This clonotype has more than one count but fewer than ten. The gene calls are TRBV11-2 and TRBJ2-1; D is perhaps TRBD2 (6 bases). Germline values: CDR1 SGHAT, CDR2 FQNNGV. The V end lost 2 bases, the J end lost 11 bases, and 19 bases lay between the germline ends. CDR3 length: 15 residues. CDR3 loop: CASSLSGGAGVKQFF. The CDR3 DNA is TGTGCCAGCAGCTTATCGGGCGGGGCTGGGGTGAAGCAGTTCTTC.

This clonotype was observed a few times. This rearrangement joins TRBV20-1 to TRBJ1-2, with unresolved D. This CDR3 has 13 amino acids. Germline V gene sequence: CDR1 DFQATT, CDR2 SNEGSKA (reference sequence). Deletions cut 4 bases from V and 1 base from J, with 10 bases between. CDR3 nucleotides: TGCAGTGCTACCGTTCGGGATAACTATGGCTACACCTTC. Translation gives CSATVRDNYGYTF.